Listed here are 7 T cell receptor beta chains from one sample, sequenced in a study of T cell responses to AZD1222 COVID-19 vaccine. Libraries were prepared by immunoSEQ multiplex PCR; TCRdb keeps only in-frame clonotypes and omits some of them. The sample contains more than 150,000 clones, 85% to 95% of which appear only once. Material: peripheral blood, obtained on day 0 of AZD1222 vaccination. Source of these receptors: an adult in good health.

This clone was seen only once. The chain uses TRBV9 and TRBJ2-1, with TRBD1 matching 8 bases. V lost 3 bases and J lost 4; bases outside the gene matches: 6. The CDR3 extends over 15 amino acids. The germline CDR1 and CDR2 sequences are SGDLS and YYNGEE. In nucleotides, the CDR3 is TGTGCCAGCAGCGCTCAGGGGGCGGCGTACAATGAGCAGTTCTTC. It translates to CASSAQGAAYNEQFF.

This sequence joins TRBV7-2 and TRBJ1-1, with no clear D. CDR1 SGHTA and CDR2 FQGNSA come from the germline V gene. Trimming stripped 7 bases from V and 0 bases from J, with 15 bases between. This CDR3 spans 15 amino acids. CDR3 in amino acids: CASNYGRLMNTEAFF. The CDR3 region has the DNA TGTGCCAGCAACTACGGAAGGTTGATGAACACTGAAGCTTTCTTT.

V usage is TRBV19 and J usage is TRBJ2-1, with unresolved D. The length of the CDR3 is 13 residues. Germline CDR1 LNHDA, CDR2 SQIVND (reference sequence). Between the trimmed V and J ends, which lost 5 bases and 9 bases, there was a span of 14 bases. The CDR3 nucleotides are TGTGCCAGTAGTGCGCCCCCTCGAGGTGAGCAGTTCTTC. Encoded protein: CASSAPPRGEQFF.

The chain couples TRBV9 to TRBJ2-2, with 14 bases fitting TRBD2. The germline V gene encodes CDR1 SGDLS and CDR2 YYNGEE. The CDR3 loop spans 18 amino acids. V was pared by 0 bases and J by 1 base, with 2 bases of the junction left unmatched. CDR3 sequence: CASSVGLAGGLNTGELFF. In nucleotides, the CDR3 is TGTGCCAGCAGCGTAGGACTAGCGGGGGGGTTGAACACCGGGGAGCTGTTTTTT.

The chain couples TRBV19 to TRBJ2-2; D is ambiguous. The CDR3 loop spans 14 amino acids. V was clipped by 5 bases and J by 0 bases, with 7 bases between them. CDR1 is LNHDA and CDR2 is SQIVND in the germline V gene (reference sequence). CDR3: CASSFTANTGELFF. CDR3 DNA: TGTGCCAGTAGTTTCACCGCGAACACCGGGGAGCTGTTTTTT.

The gene calls are TRBV4-2 and TRBJ1-2; no clear D. The CDR3 has 14 residues. V lost 4 bases, J lost 5 bases, and 14 bases lay in between. The V gene's germline CDR1 is LGHNA and CDR2 YNFKEQ. CDR3 bases: TGTGCCAGCAGCCCAGGAACCGGTCCTTATGGCTACACCTTC. Amino acids: CASSPGTGPYGYTF.

V and J are TRBV6-5 and TRBJ1-5, with unresolved D. The V end was cut by 7 bases, the J end by 0 bases, with 7 bases between. Germline V lookup: CDR1 MNHEY, CDR2 SVGAGI. The CDR3 spans 13 residues. CDR3 region: CASKENSNQPQHF. The CDR3 coding sequence is TGTGCCAGCAAGGAGAATAGCAATCAGCCCCAGCATTTT.